The source of this T cell receptor beta chain is a study of blood T cell repertoires in COVID-19. Study at large: COVID-19 samples, acute and convalescent, were from the United States, Italy and Spain.

This clone was recorded once. TCRdb's table, derived via immunoSEQ multiplex PCR, lists solely in-frame clones and lacks some. The sample consists of roughly 100,000 clones, approximately 81% of them appearing once. The sequencing input was peripheral blood. This clonotype was sampled from a man older than 75 with active or convalescent COVID-19.

The CDR3 bases are TGTGCCAGCAGACGGACAGGGGCCACCGGGGAGCTGTTTTTT. Translating gives CASRRTGATGELFF. The gene calls are TRBV2 and TRBJ2-2, with 9 bases identical to TRBD1. This CDR3 has 14 amino acids. Trimming removed 6 bases from V and 4 bases from J; junction bases left unmatched: 3. Germline CDR1 reads SNHLY; CDR2 reads FYNNEI.